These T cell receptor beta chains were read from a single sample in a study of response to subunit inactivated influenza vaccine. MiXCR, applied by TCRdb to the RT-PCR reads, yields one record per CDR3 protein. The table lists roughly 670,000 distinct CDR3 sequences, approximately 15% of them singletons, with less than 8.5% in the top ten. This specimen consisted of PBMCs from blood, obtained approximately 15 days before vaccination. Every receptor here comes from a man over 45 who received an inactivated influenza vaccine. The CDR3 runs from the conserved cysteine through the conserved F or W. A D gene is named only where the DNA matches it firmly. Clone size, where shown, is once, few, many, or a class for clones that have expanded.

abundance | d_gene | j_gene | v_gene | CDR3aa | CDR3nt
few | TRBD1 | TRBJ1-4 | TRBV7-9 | CASSFAGGATNEKLFF | TGTGCCAGCAGCTTTGCAGGGGGGGCTACTAATGAAAAACTGTTTTTT
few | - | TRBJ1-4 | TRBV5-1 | CASSETGGPGEKLFF | TGCGCCAGCAGCGAAACCGGGGGGCCAGGTGAAAAACTGTTTTTT
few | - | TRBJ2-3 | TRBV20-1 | CSARQGEDTQYF | TGCAGTGCTAGGCAGGGTGAAGATACGCAGTATTTT
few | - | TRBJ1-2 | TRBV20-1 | CSAPPAGGRYGYTF | TGCAGTGCGCCTCCCGCGGGGGGGCGCTATGGCTACACCTTC
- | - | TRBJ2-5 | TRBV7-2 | CAGSLSPVGETQYF | TGTGCCGGCAGCTTGTCCCCTGTCGGGGAGACCCAGTACTTC
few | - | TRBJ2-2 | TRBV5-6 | CASSSQGGSTGELFF | TGTGCCAGCAGCTCGCAGGGGGGAAGCACCGGGGAGCTGTTTTTT
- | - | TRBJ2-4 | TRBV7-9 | CASSPDLSVSKNIQYF | TGTGCCAGCAGCCCAGACCTTAGCGTATCCAAAAACATTCAGTACTTC
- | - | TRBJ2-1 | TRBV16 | CASSQSYGINEQFF | TGTGCCAGCAGCCAATCTTATGGGATCAATGAGCAGTTCTTC
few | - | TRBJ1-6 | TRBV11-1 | CASSARTVNSPLHF | TGTGCCAGCAGCGCCCGGACAGTTAATTCACCCCTCCACTTT
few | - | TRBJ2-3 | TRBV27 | CASSQKETSDTQYF | TGTGCCAGCAGCCAGAAAGAAACATCAGATACGCAGTATTTT
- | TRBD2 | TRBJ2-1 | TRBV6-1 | CASSEIAGTNNEQFF | TGTGCCAGCAGTGAAATAGCGGGGACAAACAATGAGCAGTTCTTC
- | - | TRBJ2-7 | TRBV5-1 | CASRRTGSPDYEQYF | TGCGCCAGCAGACGTACAGGGTCACCAGACTACGAGCAGTACTTC
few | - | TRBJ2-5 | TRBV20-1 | CSARGPPDQETQYF | TGCAGTGCTAGAGGCCCCCCGGATCAAGAGACCCAGTACTTC
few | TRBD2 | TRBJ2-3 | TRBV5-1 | CASSLGSTGGPGDTQYF | TGCGCCAGCAGCTTGGGTTCGACGGGAGGGCCGGGAGATACGCAGTATTTT
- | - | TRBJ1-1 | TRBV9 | CASSRIPDTEAYF | TGTGCCAGCAGCCGAATCCCGGACACTGAAGCTTACTTT
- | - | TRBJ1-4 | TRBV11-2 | CASSLVMHRTNEKLFF | TGTGCCAGCAGCTTAGTGATGCATCGGACTAATGAAAAACTGTTTTTT
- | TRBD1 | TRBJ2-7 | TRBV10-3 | CAIRKGQTNYEQYF | TGTGCCATCAGGAAGGGACAGACGAACTACGAGCAGTACTTC
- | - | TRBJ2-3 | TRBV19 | CASSTTRTSTDTQYF | TGTGCCAGTAGTACAACTAGGACTAGCACAGATACGCAGTATTTT
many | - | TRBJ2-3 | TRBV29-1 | CSVERYDGSNTDTQYF | TGCAGCGTTGAGAGATATGACGGTTCTAACACAGATACGCAGTATTTT
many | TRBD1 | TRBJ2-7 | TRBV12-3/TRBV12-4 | CASSQWDSTYEQYF | TGTGCCAGCAGTCAATGGGACAGCACCTACGAGCAGTACTTC
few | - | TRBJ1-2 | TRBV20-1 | CSADRGPYGYTF | TGCAGTGCTGACCGGGGACCTTATGGCTACACCTTC
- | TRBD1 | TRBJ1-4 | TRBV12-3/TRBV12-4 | CASSLSGGEKLFF | TGTGCCAGCAGTTTATCAGGGGGGGAAAAACTGTTTTTT